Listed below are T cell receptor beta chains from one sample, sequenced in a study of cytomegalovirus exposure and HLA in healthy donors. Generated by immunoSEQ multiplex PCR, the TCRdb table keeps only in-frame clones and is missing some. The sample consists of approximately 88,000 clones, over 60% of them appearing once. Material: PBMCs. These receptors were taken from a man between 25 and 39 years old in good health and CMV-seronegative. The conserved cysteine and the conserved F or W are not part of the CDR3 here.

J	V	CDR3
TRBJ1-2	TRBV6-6	ASSSLQGRYYGYT
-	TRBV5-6	ASSLEGLLSYEQY
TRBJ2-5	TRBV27	ASSPYQETQY
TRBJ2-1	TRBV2	ASSVSREVYNEQF
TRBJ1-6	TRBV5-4	ASSLRGGPNSPLH
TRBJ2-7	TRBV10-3	AISSTSGGWEQY
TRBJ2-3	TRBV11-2	ASSLPHRGGRTDTQY
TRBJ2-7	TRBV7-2	ASSLVPGDYEQY
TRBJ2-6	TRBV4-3	ASSQTGESGANVLT
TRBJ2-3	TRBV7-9	ASSAQGMGGGHTDTQY
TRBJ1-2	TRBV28	ASSLERDRGRRYGYT
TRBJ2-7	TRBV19	ASTPKREGRNYEQY
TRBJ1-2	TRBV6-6	ASSPPGQQSYGYT